The rows below give T cell receptor beta chains drawn from one sample of a study of Ad26.COV2.S vaccination and SARS-CoV-2 variants. Assay: immunoSEQ multiplex PCR; the TCRdb copy retains only in-frame clones and omits some. The sample shows more than 400,000 clones, about nine tenths of them seen only once. Sequencing used peripheral blood, obtained in a trial of Ad26.COV2.S vaccine versus placebo. The receptors derive from a person aged 18-60 years who received the Ad26.COV2.S COVID-19 vaccine or a placebo. Both conserved end residues are part of each CDR3. Fields, in order: V gene, J gene, CDR3 protein.

TRBV18	TRBJ2-1	CASSPAGAYNEQFF
TRBV4-3	TRBJ2-7	CASSQDAGYEQYF
TRBV7-9	TRBJ2-7	CASSLARLPYEQYF
TRBV15	TRBJ2-5	CATSKDGGVRETQYF
TRBV7-6	TRBJ2-3	CASSLGAGRNTDTQYF
TRBV7-2	TRBJ1-5	CASSPRWDQPQHF
TRBV21-1	TRBJ1-4	CASSIPRGAVGTNEKLFF
TRBV4-3	TRBJ2-7	CASSQDRGAPYEQYF
TRBV9	TRBJ2-5	CASSVGLASGQETQYF
TRBV7-2	TRBJ1-2	CASSLEVNYGYTF
TRBV5-6	TRBJ1-2	CASSLESPLRGYTF
TRBV18	TRBJ1-4	CASSPGRNEKLFF
TRBV15	TRBJ1-2	CATSRDRSLFGYTF
TRBV27	TRBJ1-2	CASSPRQGANYGYTF